These 5 T cell receptor beta chains originate from one sample sequenced in a study of PD-L1 blockade in urothelial cancer. The time point is: peripheral blood 6 weeks after treatment start. Generated by immunoSEQ multiplex PCR, the TCRdb table keeps only in-frame clones and is missing some. The data contain around 120,000 clones, roughly 90% of them seen just once; the ten biggest clones take up roughly 1.8%. Material: PBMCs, obtained around atezolizumab (anti-PD-L1) treatment. Receptor source: a man aged 55 to 70 with urothelial cancer.

V gene TRBV7-8 combines with J gene TRBJ2-2; 7 nucleotides agree with TRBD1. With V trimmed by 5 bases and J by 3 bases, 6 bases remained unmatched. Germline assignment: CDR1 SGHVS and CDR2 FQNEAQ. The CDR3 totals 15 residues. In DNA form, the CDR3 reads TGTGCCAGCAGCCGCCGGACAGGAGACACCGGGGAGCTGTTTTTT. This translates into CASSRRTGDTGELFF. Looking up the rest from reference TRBV7-8 and TRBJ2-2 gives the full variable domain: GAGVSQSPRYKVAKRGQDVALRCDPISGHVSLFWYQQALGQGPEFLTYFQNEAQLDKSGLPSDRFFAERPEGSVSTLKIQRTQQEDSAVYLCASSRRTGDTGELFFGEGSRLTVL.

The V and J genes are TRBV9 and TRBJ2-3; 11 nucleotides match TRBD2. Germline V gene lookup returns CDR1 SGDLS and CDR2 YYNGEE. Trimming at V came to 4 bases and at J to 3 bases, leaving 4 bases not matched to a gene. The CDR3 covers 15 residues. In DNA form, the CDR3 reads TGTGCCAGCAGCACCTCTAGCGGGGGGACAGATACGCAGTATTTT. It yields the protein CASSTSSGGTDTQYF.

This clone was seen just once. The genes are TRBV4-1 and TRBJ2-3; 13 bases align to TRBD2. V dropped 4 bases and J dropped 6; count of bases not matched to a gene: 1. CDR1 is MGHRA, CDR2 YSYEKL, per germline. This CDR3 contains 14 residues. The CDR3 bases are TGCGCCAGCAGCCGGACTAGCGGGAGTGATACGCAGTATTTT. Protein sequence: CASSRTSGSDTQYF.

This clone has a single count. The chain uses TRBV10-3 and TRBJ2-3; 13 positions agree with TRBD2. This CDR3 comprises 18 residues. Germline V gives CDR1 ENHRY, CDR2 SYGVKD. V was pared by 6 bases and J by 3 bases, with 12 bases of the junction left unmatched. The CDR3 sequence is CAISGRTSGGVGTDTQYF. CDR3 coding DNA: TGTGCCATCAGCGGGAGGACTAGCGGGGGCGTAGGAACAGATACGCAGTATTTT.

This chain connects TRBV19 to TRBJ2-1; no firm D call. V was trimmed by 3 bases and J by 0 bases, leaving 9 bases between them. Per germline, CDR1 LNHDA and CDR2 SQIVND (reference sequence). The CDR3 runs to 15 residues. The CDR3 is CASSIRGTSYNEQFF. The DNA for the CDR3 is TGTGCCAGTAGTATCCGCGGCACCTCCTACAATGAGCAGTTCTTC.